The 8 T cell receptor beta chains listed next were all sequenced from one sample in a study of blood T cell repertoires in COVID-19. Assay: immunoSEQ multiplex PCR; the TCRdb copy retains only in-frame clones and omits some. In the table there are 200,000 or so clones, less than 85% of which are singletons. Sequenced input: peripheral blood. These receptors originate from a woman in her seventies with acute or convalescent COVID-19.

This chain joins TRBV28 and TRBJ2-3; D is possibly TRBD2 (7 bases). V lost 10 bases and J 5 bases, leaving 19 bases between the germline ends. Germline CDR1 reads MDHEN; CDR2 reads SYDVKM. The CDR3 extends over 14 amino acids. In DNA, the CDR3 is TGTGCCACTCGGGGGGCGGGGGAGGAAGATACGCAGTATTTT. Encoded protein: CATRGAGEEDTQYF.

The rearrangement joins TRBV3-1 (or the pseudogene TRBV3-2) to TRBJ1-1; D remains ambiguous. V lost 3 bases to trimming and J lost 4 bases, with 3 bases between them. From germline, CDR1 is LGHDT and CDR2 YNNKEL (reference sequence). The CDR3 spans 11 residues. In DNA, the CDR3 is TGTGCCAGCAGCCACGGCACTGAAGCTTTCTTT. Encoded protein: CASSHGTEAFF.

V usage is TRBV5-5 and J usage is TRBJ2-5; 8 nucleotides agree with TRBD1. The CDR3 has 13 residues. Germline CDR1 SGHKS, CDR2 YYEKEE (reference sequence). V lost 4 bases to trimming and J lost 5 bases; unmatched junction nucleotides: 4. The CDR3 region has the DNA TGTGCCAGCAGCAGACAGGGGTGGGAGACCCAGTACTTC. As protein: CASSRQGWETQYF.

The chain employs TRBV10-3 and TRBJ1-5; TRBD1 agrees at 8 bases. CDR1 and CDR2 (germline): ENHRY, SYGVKD. CDR3 length equals 12 residues. The J segment lost 6 bases and the V segment lost 8 bases, leaving 3 bases of the junction unmatched. The CDR3 spells CAISQGAQPQHF. In DNA, the CDR3 is TGTGCCATCTCTCAGGGGGCTCAGCCCCAGCATTTT.

This clone has at least ten counts. The V and J genes are TRBV30 and TRBJ1-1; no definite D call. There are 12 residues in the CDR3. Germline lookup yields CDR1 GTSNPN and CDR2 SVGIG (reference sequence). Trimming shortened V by 2 bases and J by 2 bases, and 6 bases separated the two germline ends. CDR3 loop: CAWSLRNTEAFF. DNA for the CDR3: TGTGCCTGGAGTTTGCGTAACACTGAAGCTTTCTTT.

V is TRBV5-4 and J is TRBJ2-5; 7 bases agree with TRBD1. The CDR3 has 14 residues. Per germline, CDR1 SGHNT and CDR2 YYREEE (reference sequence). V lost 5 bases and J lost 0; bases outside the gene matches: 4. CDR3 nucleotide sequence: TGTGCCAGCAGGTCCGGGACAGACCAAGAGACCCAGTACTTC. Residues: CASRSGTDQETQYF.

The V call is TRBV5-1, the J call TRBJ2-7; the match to TRBD2 covers 9 bases. From germline, CDR1 is SGHRS and CDR2 YFSETQ. V lost 5 bases, J lost 3 bases, and 12 bases stayed unmatched. The CDR3 is made up of 16 amino acids. The CDR3 loop is CASSRLAGEFSYEQYF. CDR3 in DNA: TGCGCCAGCAGTAGATTAGCGGGAGAATTTAGCTACGAGCAGTACTTC. The full variable domain, rest sourced from reference TRBV5-1 and TRBJ2-7, is KAGVTQTPRYLIKTRGQQVTLSCSPISGHRSVSWYQQTPGQGLQFLFEYFSETQRNKGNFPGRFSGRQFSNSRSEMNVSTLELGDSALYLCASSRLAGEFSYEQYFGPGTRLTVT.

The chain couples TRBV10-3 to TRBJ2-3; 7 nucleotides align to TRBD2. J was trimmed by 0 bases and V by 2 bases; bases with no gene match: 8. The V gene's germline CDR1 is ENHRY and CDR2 SYGVKD. The CDR3 is 17 amino acids. CDR3 in DNA: TGTGCCATCAGTGAGGGTTTAGCGGGCGCTAGCACAGATACGCAGTATTTT. Residues: CAISEGLAGASTDTQYF.